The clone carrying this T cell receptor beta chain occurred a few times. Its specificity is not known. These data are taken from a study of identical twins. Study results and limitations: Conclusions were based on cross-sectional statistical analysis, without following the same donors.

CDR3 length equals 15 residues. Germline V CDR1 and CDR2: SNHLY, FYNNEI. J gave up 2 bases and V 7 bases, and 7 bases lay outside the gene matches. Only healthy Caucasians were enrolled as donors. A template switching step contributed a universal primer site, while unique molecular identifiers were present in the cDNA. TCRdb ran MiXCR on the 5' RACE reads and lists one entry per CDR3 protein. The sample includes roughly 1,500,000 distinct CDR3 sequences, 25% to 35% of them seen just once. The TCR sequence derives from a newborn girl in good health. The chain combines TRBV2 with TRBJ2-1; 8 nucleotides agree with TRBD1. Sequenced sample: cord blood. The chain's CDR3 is CASIAQGVTYNEQFF. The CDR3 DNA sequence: TGTGCCAGCATCGCACAGGGGGTGACCTACAATGAGCAGTTCTTC. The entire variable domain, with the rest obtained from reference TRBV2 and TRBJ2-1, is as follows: EPEVTQTPSHQVTQMGQEVILRCVPISNHLYFYWYRQILGQKVEFLVSFYNNEISEKSEIFDDQFSVERPDGSNFTLKIRSTKLEDSAMYFCASIAQGVTYNEQFFGPGTRLTVL.